A selection of T cell receptor beta chains follows, all from one sample in a study of early stage breast cancer tumors. Clones were read by immunoSEQ multiplex PCR, and TCRdb kept only the in-frame ones, dropping some. The repertoire holds tens of thousands of clones, with 70% to 85% as singletons. Sequenced material: blood. The receptors were gathered from a person in their sixties or seventies with breast cancer. Each CDR3 is given with its conserved first and last residue. D genes are given only for firm matches. Clone sizes are given selectively: once, few, many, or a class where the clone is expanded.

v_call	clone_size	j_call	d_call	cdr3_nt	cdr3_aa
TRBV18	.	TRBJ1-1	.	TGTGCCAGCTCACTAACGGGGGCCGGGACTGAAGCTTTCTTT	CASSLTGAGTEAFF
TRBV7-2	.	TRBJ1-2	.	TGTGCCAGCAGCACCTACTCCGTTTCTAACTATGGCTACACCTTC	CASSTYSVSNYGYTF
TRBV6-5	.	TRBJ2-7	.	TGTGCCAGCACCGAGGGATACGAGCAGTACTTC	CASTEGYEQYF
TRBV4-1	.	TRBJ1-5	TRBD1	TGCGCCAGCAGCCAAGATGAGGGGACAGGGCGGTTTCAGCCCCAGCATTTT	CASSQDEGTGRFQPQHF
TRBV5-6	.	TRBJ2-4	.	TGTGCCAGCAGCTTGACAACCTTGGAAAACATTCAGTACTTC	CASSLTTLENIQYF
TRBV30	.	TRBJ2-2	.	TGTGCCTGGAGTGTACGGAGTCTTAACACCGGGGAGCTGTTTTTT	CAWSVRSLNTGELFF
TRBV6-5	.	TRBJ2-7	.	TGTGCCAGCAGCTTGACAGGAACCTACGAGCAGTACTTC	CASSLTGTYEQYF
TRBV6-5	.	TRBJ2-1	.	TGTGCCAGCAGTCCCGACCCGACCCCCTACAATGAGCAGTTCTTC	CASSPDPTPYNEQFF
TRBV5-1	.	TRBJ2-7	.	TGCGCCAGCAGCTTGGACCCCCTTACCTCATACGAGCAGTACTTC	CASSLDPLTSYEQYF
TRBV11-2	.	TRBJ2-7	TRBD2	TGTGCCAGCAGCTTAGTCGGCGGGAGAACCGACGAGCAGTACTTC	CASSLVGGRTDEQYF
TRBV7-7	.	TRBJ2-5	TRBD1	TGTGCTAGCAGCTTAGGGACAGCAAAAGAGACCCAGTACTTC	CASSLGTAKETQYF
TRBV6-5	.	TRBJ1-5	.	TGTGCCAGCAGTCCCACAAAAAATCAGCCCCAGCATTTT	CASSPTKNQPQHF
TRBV19	few	TRBJ1-1	.	TGTGCCAGTAGTATAGCAAGGACAGTGAATGCTGAAGCTTTCTTT	CASSIARTVNAEAFF
TRBV5-1	.	TRBJ2-3	.	TGCGCCAGCAGCTTGGGGACAGACACAGATACGCAGTATTTT	CASSLGTDTDTQYF
TRBV27	.	TRBJ1-5	.	TGTGCCAGCAGTCGAAGTGGACTTACGGGGGGAGGCGGCGGCAATCAGCCCCAGCATTTT	CASSRSGLTGGGGGNQPQHF
TRBV7-2	.	TRBJ1-3	.	TGTGCCAGCAGCCCCCCAGTGAGGGCCGACTCTGGAAACACCATATATTTT	CASSPPVRADSGNTIYF
TRBV9	.	TRBJ2-2	.	TGTGCCAGCAGCGTAGTAGGAGGGGGGGAGCTGTTTTTT	CASSVVGGGELFF
TRBV5-1	.	TRBJ2-6	.	TGCGCCAGCAGCGCTGCAAGCTCTGGGGCCAACGTCCTGACTTTC	CASSAASSGANVLTF
TRBV15	.	TRBJ1-6	TRBD1	TGTGCCACCAGTCAAGGGGGCACGAGTTCACCCCTCCACTTT	CATSQGGTSSPLHF
TRBV28	.	TRBJ2-1	.	TGTGCCAGCAGTTTATACAATGAGCAGTTCTTC	CASSLYNEQFF
TRBV7-8	.	TRBJ1-1	.	TGTGCCAGCAGAGTCAACAGGGAGGACACTGAAGCTTTCTTT	CASRVNREDTEAFF
TRBV28	.	TRBJ1-5	.	TGTGCCAGCAGTGAACCCAAGGGACGCAATCAGCCCCAGCATTTT	CASSEPKGRNQPQHF
TRBV11-1	.	TRBJ2-1	TRBD2	TGTGCCAGCAGCTTGCAGCGGGGGGGCCTGTATGAGCAGTTCTTC	CASSLQRGGLYEQFF
TRBV28	.	TRBJ1-2	.	TGTGCCAGCAGTGTGACAGGTGTAGCCTATGGCTACACCTTC	CASSVTGVAYGYTF
TRBV18	.	TRBJ2-2	.	TGTGCCAGCTCATCGGAGGCCGGGGAGCTGTTTTTT	CASSSEAGELFF
TRBV6-5	.	TRBJ1-1	.	TGTGCCAGCAGTTCCAACCCTGGCGGGCGTGAGGCTTTCTTT	CASSSNPGGREAFF
TRBV7-3	.	TRBJ2-5	.	TGTGCCAGCAGCCCCAAAGGGGGTCTGCTAGGGACCCAGTACTTC	CASSPKGGLLGTQYF
TRBV28	.	TRBJ1-5	.	TGTGCCAGCAGTTTAGGAGGGATCAATCAGCCCCAGCATTTT	CASSLGGINQPQHF
TRBV6-1	.	TRBJ1-5	.	TGTGCCAGCAGTGGAGGACAGACTAATCAGCCCCAGCATTTT	CASSGGQTNQPQHF
TRBV25-1	.	TRBJ2-2	TRBD1	TGTGCCAGCAGCGTTGGGACAGGGAACACCGGGGAGCTGTTTTTT	CASSVGTGNTGELFF
TRBV7-2	.	TRBJ2-7	TRBD2	TGTGCCAGCAGCCTAGCGGGAGGGCCGGGCGAGCAGTACTTC	CASSLAGGPGEQYF
TRBV27	.	TRBJ1-6	TRBD1	TGTGCCAGCAGTCCCGGGACAGGGAGGTATTCACCCCTCCACTTT	CASSPGTGRYSPLHF
TRBV11-1	once	TRBJ2-5	TRBD2	TGTGCCAGCAGCTTATCCCGGGGGGAAGGAGAGACCCAGTACTTC	CASSLSRGEGETQYF
TRBV5-1	few	TRBJ1-6	.	TGCGCCAGCAGCCTCCGGGGACCCTATAATTCACCCCTCCACTTT	CASSLRGPYNSPLHF
TRBV7-8	.	TRBJ2-1	.	TGTGCCAGCAGCTTTTCTCACAATGAGCAGTTCTTC	CASSFSHNEQFF
TRBV2	.	TRBJ2-7	TRBD1	TGTGCCAGCAGTGAAGCGGCGGGACAGGTGCGAGGAGGGGAGCAGTACTTC	CASSEAAGQVRGGEQYF
TRBV2	.	TRBJ2-3	.	TGTGCCAGCAGTGGGGGTGTAGCGGACGGGCAGTATTTT	CASSGGVADGQYF
TRBV27	.	TRBJ2-7	TRBD1	TGTGCCAGCAGTTTACTCGGACAGGGCTACGAGCAGTACTTC	CASSLLGQGYEQYF
TRBV19	.	TRBJ2-7	TRBD2	TGTGCCAGTTCCCAGCGGGGACTTACCTACGAGCAGTACTTC	CASSQRGLTYEQYF
TRBV4-3	few	TRBJ1-5	TRBD1	TGCGCCAGCAGCCAAGATCAGGGGGGCAATCAGCCCCAGCATTTT	CASSQDQGGNQPQHF
TRBV29-1	.	TRBJ2-1	.	TGCAGCGTTGGTAAGGGGAATGAGCAGTTCTTC	CSVGKGNEQFF
TRBV7-9	.	TRBJ2-1	TRBD2	TGTGCCAGCAGCGGACTAGCCTACAATGAGCAGTTCTTC	CASSGLAYNEQFF
TRBV6-5	.	TRBJ2-2	.	TGTGCCAGCAGTAACGGGGGGCCCAAAACCGGGGAGCTGTTTTTT	CASSNGGPKTGELFF
TRBV27	.	TRBJ2-1	.	TGTGCCAGCAGTTTAGGAGGGGGCGGAGGTAGCGATGAGCAGTTCTTC	CASSLGGGGGSDEQFF
TRBV27	.	TRBJ2-6	.	TGTGCCAGCAGTCCTCGACAGACCGGGGCCAACGTCCTGACTTTC	CASSPRQTGANVLTF
TRBV28	.	TRBJ1-1	.	TGTGCCAGTTATCGGGGGGCAGGGGACACTGAAGCTTTCTTT	CASYRGAGDTEAFF
TRBV7-3	once	TRBJ1-5	.	TGTGCCAGCAGGGGGGGTCAGTATAGCAATCAGCCCCAGCATTTT	CASRGGQYSNQPQHF
TRBV28	.	TRBJ1-5	TRBD1	TGTGCCAGCAGTTCGCCAGGGGGTTCTCAGCCCCAGCATTTT	CASSSPGGSQPQHF
TRBV11-1	.	TRBJ1-1	.	TGTGCCAGCAGCCTAAAGCTGGCTGTTGGGGAAGCTTTCTTT	CASSLKLAVGEAFF
TRBV5-1	.	TRBJ2-1	TRBD2	TGCGCCAGCAGCGCGGGACTAGCAGGAAACAATGAGCAGTTCTTC	CASSAGLAGNNEQFF
TRBV15	.	TRBJ2-7	.	TGTGCCACCAGCAGAGATCGCGAGTACGAGCAGTACTTC	CATSRDREYEQYF
TRBV2	.	TRBJ2-5	TRBD1	TGTGCCAGCAGTACGGACAGGGTAATGACGGAGACCCAGTACTTC	CASSTDRVMTETQYF
TRBV19	.	TRBJ2-1	.	TGTGCCAGTACCCAGGGAGCCGTTGTTGAGCAGTTCTTC	CASTQGAVVEQFF
TRBV4-1	once	TRBJ1-4	.	TGCGCCAGCAGCCAACTGGACATCAATGAAAAACTGTTTTTT	CASSQLDINEKLFF
TRBV18	.	TRBJ2-5	TRBD2	TGTGCCAGCTCACCCGCCGGACTAGCGGCTCAAGAGACCCAGTACTTC	CASSPAGLAAQETQYF
TRBV7-9	.	TRBJ2-5	.	TGTGCCAGCAGCCCCCGGCGTACGGGGGCTAGGGAGACCCAGTACTTC	CASSPRRTGARETQYF
TRBV4-1	.	TRBJ1-5	.	TGCGCCAGCAGCCAGAGCGGACAGCCCGGGGGTAGTCCCCAGCATTTT	CASSQSGQPGGSPQHF
TRBV5-5	.	TRBJ2-4	TRBD2	TGTGCCAGCAGCTCTGGGACTAGCGGCCTCAAAAACATTCAGTACTTC	CASSSGTSGLKNIQYF